A single sample gave rise to the 18 T cell receptor beta chains below, sequenced in a study of T-cell reconstitution after alpha-beta-depleted transplantation in children. Unique molecular identifiers tagged the TCRbeta library. MiXCR, applied by TCRdb to the PCR reads, yields one record per CDR3 protein. The table has around 450,000 distinct CDR3 sequences, more than 9% seen once; the top ten hold around 2%. The material sequenced was PBMCs, taken before TCRalphabeta/CD19-depleted stem cell transplant. The source of these receptors is a child under 10 years old with inherited bone marrow failure, due to receive a stem cell transplant.

Ten or more counts support this clonotype. The chain recombines TRBV28 with TRBJ1-1; D not resolved. Trimming left V 5 bases short and J 3 bases short, with 13 bases between. The CDR3 is 14 residues long. The germline V gene encodes CDR1 MDHEN and CDR2 SYDVKM. The CDR3 bases are TGTGCCAGCAGTCCCATCAGGACCCACACTGAAGCTTTCTTT. Translated, it gives CASSPIRTHTEAFF.

This clonotype occurred many times. The V call is TRBV3-1, the J call TRBJ2-2, with TRBD2 matching 8 bases. The V gene's germline CDR1 is LGHDT and CDR2 YNNKEL (reference sequence). The CDR3 covers 15 residues. Trimming took 2 bases from V and 8 from J; bases not matched to a gene: 7. The CDR3 DNA reads TGTGCCAGCAGCCAATACGACGGGAGGGTTGGGGAGCTGTTTTTT. It yields the protein CASSQYDGRVGELFF.

This clonotype was picked up many times. The V and J genes are TRBV6-2 or TRBV6-3 and TRBJ2-7; D is undetermined. CDR3 length equals 15 residues. V was clipped by 0 bases and J by 2 bases, with 11 bases between them. The germline V gene encodes CDR1 MNHEY and CDR2 SVGEGT. The CDR3: CASSYSRSVTYEQYF. In DNA, the CDR3 is TGTGCCAGCAGTTACTCCAGGTCAGTCACCTACGAGCAGTACTTC.

This clonotype was recorded at least ten times. J is TRBJ2-5 and V is TRBV27, with 9 bases fitting TRBD1. The junction had 11 bases not matched to a gene; V was cut back by 5 bases and J by 1 base. Germline loops: CDR1 MNHEY, CDR2 SMNVEV (reference sequence). CDR3 length: 17 amino acids. The CDR3 sequence: CASSPTGGQGTQETQYF. CDR3 DNA sequence: TGTGCCAGCAGTCCGACTGGGGGACAGGGAACCCAAGAGACCCAGTACTTC.

This clonotype was counted ten times or more. This rearrangement joins TRBV29-1 to TRBJ2-5; 8 nucleotides match TRBD2. Per the germline V gene, CDR1 is SQVTM and CDR2 is ANQGSEA. The V gene end was trimmed by 4 bases and the J gene end by 4 bases; junction bases not matched to a gene: 8. The CDR3 length is 14 residues. DNA for the CDR3: TGCAGCGTTGGTACGGGAGGGCCTGGAGAGACCCAGTACTTC. This codes for CSVGTGGPGETQYF.

Note on this clonotype: A much larger clone lies a single base off, so this may be a read error. This rearrangement joins TRBV7-9 to TRBJ2-7; D gene uncertain. Germline-derived CDR1 and CDR2 are SEHNR and FQNEAQ (reference sequence). Deletions cut 5 bases from V and 3 bases from J, with 11 bases between. This CDR3 is built from 13 residues. In DNA, the CDR3 is TGTGCCAGCAGCCCAGAACTGGGCTACGAGCAGTACTTC. Amino acids: CASSPELGYEQYF.

Worth noting for this clonotype: A much larger clonotype is one base distant, so this may be a read error. V is TRBV27 and J is TRBJ2-5, with a tentative D call TRBD2 (7 bases). The germline CDR1 and CDR2 sequences are MNHEY and SMNVEV (reference sequence). The CDR3 spans 16 residues. V lost 5 bases, J lost 4 bases, and 20 bases lay in between. The CDR3 sequence: CASSGAWAGARETQYF. The CDR3 bases are TGTGCCAGCAGTGGAGCGTGGGCGGGGGCCCGAGAGACCCAGTACTTC.

This clonotype occurred many times. CDR3 amino acids: CSAEPGGRGYEQYF. The CDR3 DNA sequence: TGCAGTGCGGAGCCTGGCGGGAGAGGATACGAGCAGTACTTC. The chain combines TRBV20-1 with TRBJ2-7; 7 nucleotides align to TRBD2. V lost 6 bases, J lost 4 bases, and 12 bases stayed unmatched. This CDR3 spans 14 amino acids. Germline V gives CDR1 DFQATT, CDR2 SNEGSKA (reference sequence).

The table lists this clonotype with many counts. V usage is TRBV5-1 and J usage is TRBJ2-1; 8 bases agree with TRBD2. V trimming: 7 bases; J trimming: 5 bases; junction bases outside the gene matches: 5. Germline CDR1 is SGHRS and CDR2 is YFSETQ. The CDR3 contains 13 residues. CDR3 sequence reads: CASHSGANNEQFF. In nucleotides, the CDR3 is TGCGCCAGCCATAGCGGGGCAAACAATGAGCAGTTCTTC.

This clonotype was counted only a few times. The genes are TRBV12-3 or TRBV12-4 and TRBJ2-7; TRBD1 is a possible D gene (6 bases). This CDR3 has 16 residues. V shed 2 bases and J shed 1 base, with 15 bases lying between them. For the CDR3, the DNA is TGTGCCAGCAGTTTACGTTCTTGGACAGAGTCCTACGAGCAGTACTTC. Amino acid sequence: CASSLRSWTESYEQYF.

This clonotype was recorded many times. The gene calls are TRBV24-1 and TRBJ2-1, with 13 bases that match TRBD2. Germline V CDR1 and CDR2: KGHDR, SFDVKD. CDR3 length: 14 residues. V was pared by 4 bases and J by 9 bases, with 2 bases of the junction left unmatched. The DNA of the CDR3 is TGTGCCACCAGTGAACTAGCGGGAGGGCCTGAGCAGTTCTTC. Translated, it gives CATSELAGGPEQFF.

This clonotype has at least ten counts. CDR3 residues: CASSPRTNTGELFF. The CDR3 bases are TGTGCCAGCAGCCCCCGGACTAACACCGGGGAGCTGTTTTTT. The chain is built from TRBV7-9 and TRBJ2-2, with D tentatively TRBD2 (5 bases). Germline lookup yields CDR1 SEHNR and CDR2 FQNEAQ (reference sequence). The V end lost 5 bases, the J end lost 2 bases, and 9 bases lay between the germline ends. There are 14 residues in the CDR3.

This clonotype was observed a handful of times. The chain carries TRBV6-5 and TRBJ2-1; no definite D call. Germline CDR1 and CDR2: MNHEY and SVGAGI. The CDR3 contains 15 residues. V was pared by 1 base and J by 0 bases, with 7 bases between. The CDR3 sequence is CASSYFHSSYNEQFF. Written as DNA, the CDR3 is TGTGCCAGCAGTTACTTCCATAGCTCCTACAATGAGCAGTTCTTC.

J is TRBJ2-7 and V is TRBV6-2 or TRBV6-3; the D gene is possibly TRBD1 (6 bases). The V gene's germline CDR1 is MNHEY and CDR2 SVGEGT. CDR3 size: 13 residues. Trimming shortened V by 5 bases and J by 3 bases, and 11 bases separated the two germline ends. The CDR3 region is CASSPTTGYEQYF. The CDR3 DNA reads as TGTGCCAGCAGTCCAACGACAGGCTACGAGCAGTACTTC.

This clonotype was recorded many times. The chain carries TRBV10-2 and TRBJ2-1, with a possible D match to TRBD2 (5 bases). CDR1 and CDR2 (germline): WSHSY, SAAADI. This CDR3 region has 16 residues. V lost 0 bases and J lost 2, with 11 bases in between. This chain's CDR3 is CASSESEAVTYNEQFF. DNA for the CDR3: TGCGCCAGCAGTGAGTCAGAAGCGGTGACCTACAATGAGCAGTTCTTC.

In this sample, this clonotype turned up many times. CDR3 in amino acids: CASSYGIGGSYNEQFF. Written as DNA, the CDR3 is TGTGCCAGCAGTTACGGGATAGGGGGATCCTACAATGAGCAGTTCTTC. This chain uses TRBV6-5 with TRBJ2-1, with D maybe TRBD1 (6 bases). CDR1 and CDR2 from the germline V gene are MNHEY and SVGAGI. Deletions cut 2 bases from V and 1 base from J, with 12 bases between. The CDR3 is made up of 16 amino acids.

This clonotype was counted many times. V and J are TRBV27 and TRBJ1-2, with D maybe TRBD1 (5 bases). This CDR3 contains 13 residues. CDR1 MNHEY and CDR2 SMNVEV come from the germline V gene (reference sequence). The V and J ends lost 2 bases and 2 bases respectively, with 6 bases between them. This chain's CDR3 is CASSLHRNYGYTF. The CDR3 coding sequence is TGTGCCAGCAGTTTACACAGGAACTATGGCTACACCTTC.

This clonotype turned up a few times. The rearrangement joins TRBV25-1 to TRBJ2-7; D remains unclear. Trimming shortened V by 1 base and J by 0 bases, and 7 bases separated the two germline ends. CDR3 length equals 14 residues. Germline CDR1 reads MGHDK; CDR2 reads SYGVNS. CDR3 amino acids: CASSEWLSSYEQYF. The CDR3 bases are TGTGCCAGCAGTGAATGGCTGAGCTCCTACGAGCAGTACTTC.